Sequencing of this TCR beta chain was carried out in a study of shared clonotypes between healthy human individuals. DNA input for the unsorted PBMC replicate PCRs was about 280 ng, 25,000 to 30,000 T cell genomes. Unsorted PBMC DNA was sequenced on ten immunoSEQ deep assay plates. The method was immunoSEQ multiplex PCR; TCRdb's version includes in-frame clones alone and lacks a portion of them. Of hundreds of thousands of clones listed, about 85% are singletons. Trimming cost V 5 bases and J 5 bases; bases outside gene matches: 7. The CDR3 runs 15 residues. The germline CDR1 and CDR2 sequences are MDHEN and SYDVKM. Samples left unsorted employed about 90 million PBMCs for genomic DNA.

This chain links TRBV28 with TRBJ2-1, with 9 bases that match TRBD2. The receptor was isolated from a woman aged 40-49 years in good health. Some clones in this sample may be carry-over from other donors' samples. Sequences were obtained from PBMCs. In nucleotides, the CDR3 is TGTGCCAGCAGTGCTATGGCGGGAGGGAACAATGAGCAGTTCTTC. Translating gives CASSAMAGGNNEQFF.